The rows below give T cell receptor beta chains drawn from one sample of a study of CD8+ T cells in alopecia areata. Data came from immunoSEQ multiplex PCR; TCRdb stores just in-frame clones and leaves some out. The sample contains approximately 210,000 clones, less than 45% of which appear only once. Sequencing used CD4+ T cells sorted from blood, obtained at roughly week 36, from a patient treated with tofacitinib. The origin of the receptors is a human donor with alopecia areata. The CDR3 runs from the conserved cysteine through the conserved F or W. D genes are given only for firm matches. Not all rows give a size; the values are once, few, many and, for expanded clones, a class.

>TRBD2|-|TRBV14|TRBJ2-5
TGTGCCAGCAGCCTAAGGACTAGCGGGAGTGGAGAGACCCAGTACTTC
CASSLRTSGSGETQYF
>TRBD1|-|TRBV5-4|TRBJ2-5
TGTGCCAGCAGCGCGCCACAGGGGGACGAGACCCAGTACTTC
CASSAPQGDETQYF
>-|-|TRBV28|TRBJ1-1
TGTGCCAGCAGTTGGCGGCAGATAACTGAAGCTTTCTTT
CASSWRQITEAFF
>-|-|TRBV4-1|TRBJ1-2
TGCGCCAGCAGCCAAGGGGGAATCTATGGCTACACCTTC
CASSQGGIYGYTF
>-|large|TRBV4-3|TRBJ2-7
TGCGCCAGCAGCCAAGGGCGGGAATACGAGCAGTACTTC
CASSQGREYEQYF
>-|few|TRBV18|TRBJ2-6
TGTGCCAGCTCATCCGGACGGACCTCTGGGGCCAACGTCCTGACTTTC
CASSSGRTSGANVLTF
>-|few|TRBV6-1|TRBJ2-7
TGTGCCAGCAGTTACGGGGTCGGGCAGTACTTC
CASSYGVGQYF
>TRBD2|-|TRBV9|TRBJ2-7
TGTGCCAGCAGCCGGGGAACTAGCGGCTCCTACGAGCAGTACTTC
CASSRGTSGSYEQYF
>-|-|TRBV27|TRBJ2-7
TGTGCCAGCAGGGCTGCCGGGAACGTCTACGAGCAGTACTTC
CASRAAGNVYEQYF
>-|-|TRBV30|TRBJ1-1
TGTGCCTGGAGTGCTAGGGGAACTGAAGCTTTCTTT
CAWSARGTEAFF
>-|-|TRBV5-1|TRBJ2-2
TGCGCCAGCGGCCTTGGATATGGGGGCACCGGGGAGCTGTTTTTT
CASGLGYGGTGELFF
>-|-|TRBV29-1|TRBJ2-5
TGCAGCGTTGAACAGGGGATCCAGTACTTC
CSVEQGIQYF
>-|many|TRBV18|TRBJ1-1
TGTGCCAGCTCAGGGGGCACTGAAGCTTTCTTT
CASSGGTEAFF
>-|-|TRBV27|TRBJ1-5
TGTGCCAGCAGTCCCACAACCCCAGGGCAGCCCCAGCATTTT
CASSPTTPGQPQHF
>TRBD1|once|TRBV30|TRBJ2-7
TGTGCCTGGAGCCGGGACAGGGGGTCCTACGAGCAGTACTTC
CAWSRDRGSYEQYF
>-|-|TRBV30|TRBJ1-1
TGTGCCTGGAGTGTACGAGGGCTACCGAACACTGAAGCTTTCTTT
CAWSVRGLPNTEAFF
>-|-|TRBV11-2|TRBJ1-1
TGTGCCAGCAGCTTCCAGCCAGGGTTAACGAACACTGAAGCTTTCTTT
CASSFQPGLTNTEAFF
>-|once|TRBV4-1|TRBJ1-1
TGCGCCAGCAGCAGAGTTCGGATTATTTCTGAAGCTTTCTTT
CASSRVRIISEAFF
>-|-|TRBV20-1|TRBJ2-7
TGCAGTGGCACGGTGCTCGAGCAGTACTTC
CSGTVLEQYF
>-|few|TRBV2|TRBJ1-1
TGTGCCAGCAGCCCGACAGAGAACACTGAAGCTTTCTTT
CASSPTENTEAFF
>TRBD1|once|TRBV2|TRBJ1-1
TGTGCCAGCGGAAACAGGGGGCGAGGGACTGAAGCTTTCTTT
CASGNRGRGTEAFF